The 5 T cell receptor beta chains below come from one sample, sequenced in a study of cytomegalovirus exposure and HLA in healthy donors. TCRdb's table, derived via immunoSEQ multiplex PCR, lists solely in-frame clones and lacks some. The sample holds about 220,000 clones, approximately 87% seen once. Input material: PBMCs. These receptors all come from a man aged 18 to 30 in good health and CMV-seronegative.

J is TRBJ2-7 and V is TRBV18; D is perhaps TRBD1 (6 bases). The CDR3 is 14 residues long. V was clipped by 4 bases and J by 1 base, with 11 bases between them. Germline V CDR1 and CDR2: KGHSH, LQKENI. CDR3 loop: CASSLRDKSYEQYF. DNA of the CDR3: TGTGCCAGCTCACTCCGGGACAAGTCCTACGAGCAGTACTTC.

The rearrangement links TRBV6-5 to TRBJ2-2; 10 bases match TRBD2. The V segment lost 8 bases and the J segment 7 bases; nucleotides outside the gene matches: 10. Germline CDR1 and CDR2: MNHEY and SVGAGI. CDR3 size: 15 residues. The CDR3: CASESSGRADGELFF. DNA of the CDR3: TGTGCCAGCGAATCAAGCGGGAGGGCAGACGGGGAGCTGTTTTTT.

The rearrangement links TRBV7-2 to TRBJ1-2; 7 bases fit TRBD1. Germline V lookup: CDR1 SGHTA, CDR2 FQGNSA. Germline trimming cut 5 bases from V and 4 bases from J; bases unmatched to any gene: 4. The CDR3 contains 13 residues. The chain's CDR3 is CASSTQGGYGYTF. The DNA for the CDR3 is TGTGCCAGCAGCACCCAGGGGGGCTATGGCTACACCTTC.

This rearrangement joins TRBV5-1 to TRBJ2-7, with no clear D. This CDR3 is built from 16 residues. In germline, CDR1 is SGHRS, CDR2 YFSETQ. The V gene lost 0 bases and the J gene lost 0 bases, with 13 bases spanning the gap. The DNA of the CDR3 is TGCGCCAGCAGCTTGGGTCGGGTTCCGGACTCCTACGAGCAGTACTTC. Encoded protein: CASSLGRVPDSYEQYF.

The rearrangement links TRBV4-2 to TRBJ2-2; TRBD2 aligns across 8 bases. V trimming: 1 base; J trimming: 8 bases; junction bases outside the gene matches: 9. The germline CDR1 and CDR2 sequences are LGHNA and YNFKEQ. The CDR3 runs to 16 residues. The CDR3: CASSQAKGSGVGELFF. CDR3 coding DNA: TGTGCCAGCAGCCAAGCAAAGGGTAGCGGGGTTGGGGAGCTGTTTTTT.